This TCR beta chain stems from a study of technical replicates of blood from several donors. Only in-frame clones appear in the TCRdb table, and some are missing; sequencing was by immunoSEQ multiplex PCR. The sample has some 80,000 clones; approximately 93% are singletons. Trimming took off 2 bases at V and 1 base at J, with 6 bases between the two ends. The V gene's germline CDR1 is SGHRS and CDR2 YFSETQ. The CDR3 sequence is 14 residues long. Material: T cells isolated from PBMCs. The chain carries TRBV5-1 and TRBJ2-2, with unresolved D. The receptor was derived from a human donor in good health. The CDR3 reads CASSFDLNTGELFF. Here the CDR3 DNA reads TGCGCCAGCAGCTTCGACTTGAACACCGGGGAGCTGTTTTTT.